This T cell receptor (beta chain) was recorded in a study of blood T cells in healthy people across ages. This clonotype was counted ten times or more. CDR3 length: 13 residues. From germline, CDR1 is SGHTA and CDR2 FQGNSA. V was clipped by 7 bases and J by 6 bases, with 15 bases between them. A sample-barcoded 5' primer and a J-beta primer mix were used in a second PCR of roughly 7 to 12 cycles. All samples yielded 2.5 million or more CDR3-containing paired-end reads. TCRdb re-analysed the 5' RACE reads in MiXCR, keeping a single row per CDR3 protein. The data hold 1.5 million to 2 million distinct CDR3 sequences, with 25% to 30% observed a single time.

The material sequenced was blood. This chain links TRBV7-2 with TRBJ1-2; D uncertain. The receptor comes from a woman in her twenties or thirties in good health. In DNA form, the CDR3 reads TGTGCCAGCACCGATAATGGGGAGCATGGCTACACCTTC. This encodes CASTDNGEHGYTF.